One sample yielded the 11 T cell receptor beta chains listed below, sequenced in a study of T cells in Graves' hyperthyroidism and ophthalmopathy. Amplified regions were TCR beta CDR3 sequences from RNA transcripts. A first-round RT-PCR of the TCR CDR3 used the HTBI primer set. One entry per CDR3 protein results from TCRdb running MiXCR on the multiplex PCR reads. The sample contains around 300,000 distinct CDR3 sequences, approximately 13% of which appear only once. Sample: blood. These TCRs come from a woman aged 40 to 49 with Graves' hyperthyroidism.

The gene calls are TRBV11-2 and TRBJ2-5, with 12 bases matching TRBD2. Per the germline V gene, CDR1 is SGHAT and CDR2 is FQNNGV. The CDR3 runs 16 residues. The V and J ends lost 7 bases and 5 bases, in that order; junction bases with no gene match: 11. The CDR3: CASNPLAGGAGETQYF. CDR3 nucleotide sequence: TGTGCCAGCAACCCCCTAGCGGGAGGGGCGGGTGAGACCCAGTACTTC.

This clonotype was seen ten or more times. The J gene is TRBJ2-2, the V gene TRBV2, with D possibly TRBD2 on 5 matching bases. Germline assignment: CDR1 SNHLY and CDR2 FYNNEI. Deletions cut 7 bases from V and 5 bases from J, with 14 bases between. This CDR3 has 14 amino acids. The CDR3 DNA reads TGTGCCAGCACACGCGGGCAAGGAACCGGGGAGCTGTTTTTT. Its protein is CASTRGQGTGELFF.

V is TRBV24-1 and J is TRBJ1-1; D is unclear. V lost 5 bases, J lost 1 base, and 10 bases lay in between. From germline, CDR1 is KGHDR and CDR2 SFDVKD. This CDR3 comprises 14 residues. This CDR3 reads CATSGAQANTEAFF. In DNA, the CDR3 is TGTGCCACCAGTGGCGCCCAGGCGAACACTGAAGCTTTCTTT.

This clonotype was picked up many times. The CDR3 DNA reads as TGTGCCAGCAGTTCATTTTGGGGCCTGACTAGCGCCTCGAGCTCCTACGAGCAGTACTTC. Protein: CASSSFWGLTSASSSYEQYF. The rearrangement links TRBV12-3 or TRBV12-4 to TRBJ2-7, with 8 positions matching TRBD2. The trim removed 4 bases at V and 0 bases at J, leaving 20 bases unmatched. CDR3 length: 20 residues.

Comments on this clonotype: This may come from a read error, since a much larger clone is one base off. The chain couples TRBV7-9 to TRBJ2-1; tentative D call: TRBD2 (5 bases). Germline CDR1 SEHNR, CDR2 FQNEAQ (reference sequence). With 5 bases removed from V and 8 bases from J, the gap between germline ends came to 10 bases. This CDR3 spans 12 amino acids. CDR3 protein: CASSERDDEQFF. The DNA for the CDR3 is TGTGCCAGCAGCGAACGGGATGATGAGCAGTTCTTC.

In this sample, this clonotype turned up many times. This chain connects TRBV29-1 to TRBJ2-3, with TRBD2 matching 15 bases. After removal of 6 bases from V and 4 bases from J, the junction contained 8 bases not matched to a gene. This CDR3 spans 16 amino acids. Germline V lookup: CDR1 SQVTM, CDR2 ANQGSEA. The CDR3 loop is CSVSGLAGGPADTQYF. The CDR3 DNA reads as TGCAGCGTGTCCGGACTAGCGGGAGGGCCCGCAGATACGCAGTATTTT.

This clonotype has at least ten counts. The gene calls are TRBV6-2 or TRBV6-3 and TRBJ2-7; a possible D gene is TRBD2 (6 bases). V lost 6 bases to trimming and J lost 4 bases, with 22 bases between them. This CDR3 is built from 16 residues. The germline gives CDR1 MNHEY, CDR2 SVGEGT. CDR3 residues: CASSPLRGTEGYEQYF. The CDR3 DNA is TGTGCCAGCAGCCCCCTGCGCGGGACTGAAGGGTACGAGCAGTACTTC.

This clonotype was seen ten or more times. This chain uses TRBV27 with TRBJ2-2; D not certain. V was shortened by 5 bases and J by 4 bases, with 8 bases between the two germline ends. The V gene's germline CDR1 is MNHEY and CDR2 SMNVEV (reference sequence). There are 13 residues in the CDR3. CDR3 in amino acids: CASSLGPTGELFF. For the CDR3, the DNA is TGTGCCAGCAGTCTAGGGCCCACCGGGGAGCTGTTTTTT.

The chain combines TRBV7-8 with TRBJ2-3; 15 nucleotides line up with TRBD2. From germline, CDR1 is SGHVS and CDR2 FQNEAQ. J was trimmed by 2 bases and V by 1 base; bases with no gene match: 4. The CDR3 is made up of 18 amino acids. The CDR3 DNA follows: TGTGCCAGCAGCTTAGGGGGGACTAGCGGGAGGTACACAGATACGCAGTATTTT. It specifies CASSLGGTSGRYTDTQYF.

This clonotype was found many times. The V gene is TRBV28, the J gene TRBJ2-3, with TRBD2 matching over 9 bases. This CDR3 region has 17 residues. Looked up from germline, CDR1 is MDHEN and CDR2 is SYDVKM. Trimming at V came to 0 bases and at J to 0 bases, leaving 4 bases not matched to a gene. The CDR3 nucleotides are TGTGCCAGCAGTTTATGGACTAGCGGCATTAGCACAGATACGCAGTATTTT. Translating it yields CASSLWTSGISTDTQYF.

This clonotype came up many times. The chain couples TRBV28 to TRBJ1-5; 9 bases fit TRBD1. The CDR3 contains 15 residues. The V gene's germline CDR1 is MDHEN and CDR2 SYDVKM. Trimming removed 7 bases from V and 5 bases from J; junction bases left unmatched: 9. The CDR3 DNA sequence: TGTGCCAGCACCCTGGGGACAGGGATGGATCAGCCCCAGCATTTT. This codes for CASTLGTGMDQPQHF.